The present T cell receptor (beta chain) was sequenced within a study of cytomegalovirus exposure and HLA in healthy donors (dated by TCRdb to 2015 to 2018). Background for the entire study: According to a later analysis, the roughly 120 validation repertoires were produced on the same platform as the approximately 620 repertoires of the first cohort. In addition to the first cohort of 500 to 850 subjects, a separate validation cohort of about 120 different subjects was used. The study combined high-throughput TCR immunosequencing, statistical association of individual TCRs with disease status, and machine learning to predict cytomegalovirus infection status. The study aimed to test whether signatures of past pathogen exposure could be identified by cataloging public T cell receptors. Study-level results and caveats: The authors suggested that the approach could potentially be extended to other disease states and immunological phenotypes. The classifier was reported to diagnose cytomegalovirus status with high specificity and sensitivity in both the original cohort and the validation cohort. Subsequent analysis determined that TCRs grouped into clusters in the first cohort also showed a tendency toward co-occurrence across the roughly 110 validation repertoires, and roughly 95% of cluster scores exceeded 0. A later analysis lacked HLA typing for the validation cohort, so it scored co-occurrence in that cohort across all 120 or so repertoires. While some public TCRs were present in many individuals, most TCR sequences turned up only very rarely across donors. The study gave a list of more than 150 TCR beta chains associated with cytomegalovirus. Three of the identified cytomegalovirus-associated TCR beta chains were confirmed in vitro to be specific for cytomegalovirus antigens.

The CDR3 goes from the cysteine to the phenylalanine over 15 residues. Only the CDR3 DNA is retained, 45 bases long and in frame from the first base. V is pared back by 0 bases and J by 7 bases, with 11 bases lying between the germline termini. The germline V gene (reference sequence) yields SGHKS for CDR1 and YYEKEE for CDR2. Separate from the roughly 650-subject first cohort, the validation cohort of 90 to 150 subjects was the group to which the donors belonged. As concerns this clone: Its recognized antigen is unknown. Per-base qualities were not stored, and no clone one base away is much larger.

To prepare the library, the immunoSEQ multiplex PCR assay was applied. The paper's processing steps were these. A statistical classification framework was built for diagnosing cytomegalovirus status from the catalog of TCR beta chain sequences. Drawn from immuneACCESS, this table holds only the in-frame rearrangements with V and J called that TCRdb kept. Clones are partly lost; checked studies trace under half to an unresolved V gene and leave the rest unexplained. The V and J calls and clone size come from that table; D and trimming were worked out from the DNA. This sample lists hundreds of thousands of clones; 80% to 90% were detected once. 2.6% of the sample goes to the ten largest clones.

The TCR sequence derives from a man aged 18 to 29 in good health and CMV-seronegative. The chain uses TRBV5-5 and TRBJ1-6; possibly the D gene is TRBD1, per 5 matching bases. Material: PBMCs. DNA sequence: TGTGCCAGCAGCTTGGCCTCCAGGGAAAATTCACCCCTCCACTTT. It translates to CASSLASRENSPLHF.